These 25 T cell receptor beta chains were all obtained from the same sample, sequenced in a study of cytomegalovirus exposure and HLA in healthy donors. 60 Vbeta and 13 Jbeta primers were used in PCR. The data were produced by immunoSEQ multiplex PCR, yet TCRdb's version contains in-frame clones alone and is incomplete. The sample holds 85,000 to 100,000 clones, about two thirds seen once. Sequencing used PBMCs. These receptors were obtained from a human donor in good health.

V and J are TRBV29-1 and TRBJ2-1, with 8 bases aligning to TRBD2. Germline V gives CDR1 SQVTM, CDR2 ANQGSEA. V lost 4 bases to trimming and J lost 1 base; unmatched junction nucleotides: 6. This CDR3 has 15 amino acids. The CDR3 is CSVGDGGGSYNEQFF. CDR3 coding DNA: TGCAGCGTTGGAGATGGCGGGGGGTCCTACAATGAGCAGTTCTTC.

This chain connects TRBV7-2 to TRBJ2-7, with D possibly matching TRBD2 (6 bases). The germline gives CDR1 SGHTA, CDR2 FQGNSA. Deletions cut 6 bases from V and 6 bases from J, with 12 bases between. The CDR3 is 12 amino acids. The CDR3 spells CASSLMGGEQYF. The DNA of the CDR3 is TGTGCCAGCAGTCTTATGGGGGGCGAGCAGTACTTC.

The chain has TRBV6-5 and TRBJ2-5; the D gene is possibly TRBD1 (5 bases). V lost 5 bases and J lost 2, with 9 bases in between. CDR1 is MNHEY, CDR2 SVGAGI, per germline. CDR3 length equals 13 residues. The chain's CDR3 is CASSRTPQETQYF. As DNA, the CDR3 is TGTGCCAGCAGTCGGACACCGCAAGAGACCCAGTACTTC.

This clone was picked up one time. The chain combines TRBV11-3 with TRBJ1-3; D remains ambiguous. This CDR3 comprises 16 residues. Deletions cut 2 bases from V and 4 bases from J, with 15 bases between. Germline assignment: CDR1 SGHNT and CDR2 YENEEA. The CDR3: CASSLPVGGSGNTIYF. The DNA of the CDR3 is TGTGCCAGCAGCTTACCCGTAGGAGGGTCCGGAAACACCATATATTTT. Full variable domain (missing parts from reference TRBV11-3 and TRBJ1-3): EAGVVQSPRYKIIEKKQPVAFWCNPISGHNTLYWYLQNLGQGPELLIRYENEEAVDDSQLPKDRFSAERLKGVDSTLKIQPAELGDSAVYLCASSLPVGGSGNTIYFGEGSWLTVV.

This clone was detected only once. The chain employs TRBV5-1 and TRBJ2-1; 13 nucleotides match TRBD2. CDR1 is SGHRS and CDR2 is YFSETQ in the germline V gene. The CDR3 sequence is 15 residues long. The V segment lost 7 bases and the J segment 5 bases; nucleotides outside the gene matches: 6. The CDR3 sequence is CASRQTSGGNNEQFF. DNA for the CDR3: TGCGCCAGCCGACAGACTAGCGGGGGGAACAATGAGCAGTTCTTC.

About this clone itself: Additional DNA sequences in this sample encode the identical CDR3. In DNA form, the CDR3 reads TGTGCCAGCAGCTTAACCTACGGGACAGGGAGTGGCGAGCAGTACTTC. It yields the protein CASSLTYGTGSGEQYF. This chain joins TRBV7-3 and TRBJ2-7, with 9 bases matching TRBD1. The junction had 9 bases not matched to a gene; V was cut back by 0 bases and J by 6 bases. Germline loops: CDR1 SGHTA, CDR2 FQGTGA. The CDR3 has 16 amino acids.

In its sample, this clone was seen a few times. The J gene is TRBJ1-2, the V gene TRBV7-9; 9 bases line up with TRBD1. Germline V gene lookup returns CDR1 SEHNR and CDR2 FQNEAQ (reference sequence). The CDR3 has 15 residues. Trimming removed 0 bases from V and 6 bases from J; junction bases left unmatched: 5. The CDR3 is CASSLALDRGDGYTF. DNA of the CDR3: TGTGCCAGCAGCTTAGCGCTTGACAGGGGGGATGGCTACACCTTC.

The chain has TRBV6-1 and TRBJ2-6; D is uncertain. Trimming pared 7 bases from V and 0 bases from J, leaving 7 bases between. From germline, CDR1 is MNHNS and CDR2 SASEGT. The CDR3 is 14 residues long. CDR3: CASKLDSGANVLTF. CDR3 in DNA: TGTGCCAGCAAGCTAGACTCTGGGGCCAACGTCCTGACTTTC.

The chain uses TRBV2 and TRBJ1-1; D may be TRBD1 (6 bases). Per germline, CDR1 SNHLY and CDR2 FYNNEI. The CDR3 totals 13 residues. V gave up 11 bases and J gave up 0 bases, with 13 bases separating them. For the CDR3, the DNA is TGTGCCGGTAACAGGGAGATGAACACTGAAGCTTTCTTT. It is translated as CAGNREMNTEAFF.

The V call is TRBV7-9, the J call TRBJ2-1, with 16 bases lining up with TRBD2. There are 19 residues in the CDR3. The V gene end was trimmed by 6 bases and the J gene end by 1 base; junction bases not matched to a gene: 9. Looked up from germline, CDR1 is SEHNR and CDR2 is FQNEAQ (reference sequence). CDR3 protein: CASRVPGLAGGPSYNEQFF. CDR3 DNA: TGTGCCAGCAGGGTTCCGGGACTAGCGGGGGGGCCATCCTACAATGAGCAGTTCTTC.

The J gene is TRBJ2-1, the V gene TRBV7-6; no firm D call. The germline gives CDR1 SGHVS, CDR2 FNYEAQ. This CDR3 spans 13 amino acids. Trimming cost V 0 bases and J 7 bases, with 7 bases left between them. As DNA, the CDR3 is TGTGCCAGCAGCTTAGCCTCGGTAAATGAGCAGTTCTTC. It codes for CASSLASVNEQFF.

The V and J genes are TRBV19 and TRBJ2-2; 7 bases match TRBD1. Losses at the gene ends were 8 bases for V and 3 bases for J; bases not matched to a gene: 12. The CDR3 is 16 amino acids. The germline gives CDR1 LNHDA, CDR2 SQIVND (reference sequence). The CDR3 bases are TGTGCCAGTCTGACACAGGGGTATGGGGACACCGGGGAGCTGTTTTTT. Amino acid sequence: CASLTQGYGDTGELFF. The full variable domain, in which reference TRBV19 and TRBJ2-2 provide the parts outside the CDR3, is DGGITQSPKYLFRKEGQNVTLSCEQNLNHDAMYWYRQDPGQGLRLIYYSQIVNDFQKGDIAEGYSVSREKKESFPLTVTSAQKNPTAFYLCASLTQGYGDTGELFFGEGSRLTVL.

The rearrangement joins TRBV18 to TRBJ2-5, with D maybe TRBD1 (5 bases). Germline values: CDR1 KGHSH, CDR2 LQKENI. V gave up 3 bases and J gave up 2 bases, with 10 bases separating them. The CDR3 length is 14 residues. CDR3 bases: TGTGCCAGCTCACCCCTGGGGCAGCAAGAGACCCAGTACTTC. Protein product: CASSPLGQQETQYF. Supplemented by reference TRBV18 and TRBJ2-5, the full variable domain reads NAGVMQNPRHLVRRRGQEARLRCSPMKGHSHVYWYRQLPEEGLKFMVYLQKENIIDESGMPKERFSAEFPKEGPSILRIQQVVRGDSAAYFCASSPLGQQETQYFGPGTRLLVL.

The chain couples TRBV7-6 to TRBJ2-3, with D hard to call. The germline V gene has CDR1 SGHVS and CDR2 FNYEAQ. The CDR3 has 13 residues. V was trimmed by 5 bases and J by 2 bases, leaving 8 bases between them. CDR3 loop: CASSETFTDTQYF. The CDR3 nucleotides are TGTGCCAGCAGCGAGACATTCACAGATACGCAGTATTTT.

The chain recombines TRBV6-1 with TRBJ1-1; D gene uncertain. Germline values: CDR1 MNHNS, CDR2 SASEGT. Trimming left V 0 bases short and J 3 bases short, with 8 bases between. This CDR3 spans 14 amino acids. The CDR3 protein is CASSEAGRDTEAFF. CDR3 sequence (DNA): TGTGCCAGCAGTGAAGCTGGGCGGGACACTGAAGCTTTCTTT.

The V gene is TRBV29-1, the J gene TRBJ2-5; D not resolved. The end of the DNA is better explained by TRBJ2-7, so the J call may be wrong. The CDR3 loop spans 14 amino acids. Germline-derived CDR1 and CDR2 are SQVTM and ANQGSEA. The CDR3 bases are TGCAGCGTTGTCGTCCGGGTCCGGAGTGCCGAGCAGTACTTC. Translated, it gives CSVVVRVRSAEQYF.

The chain uses TRBV5-1 and TRBJ2-7; TRBD2 agrees at 11 bases. V trimming: 5 bases; J trimming: 1 base; junction bases outside the gene matches: 8. CDR1 and CDR2 (germline): SGHRS, YFSETQ. The CDR3 runs to 16 residues. CDR3 in amino acids: CASRQTSGAASYEQYF. CDR3 sequence (DNA): TGCGCCAGCAGACAGACTAGCGGGGCCGCTTCCTACGAGCAGTACTTC.

This chain links TRBV15 with TRBJ2-7; D may be TRBD1 (6 bases). The germline V and J ends were trimmed by 1 base and 7 bases, with 17 bases remaining between them. This CDR3 has 15 amino acids. Germline loops: CDR1 LNHNV, CDR2 YYDKDF (reference sequence). DNA for the CDR3: TGTGCCACCAGCAGAGTCTACGGACAGCCGACGGAGCAGTACTTC. This codes for CATSRVYGQPTEQYF.

The rearrangement links TRBV11-2 to TRBJ2-7, with TRBD2 matching over 8 bases. V lost 5 bases and J lost 6; bases outside the gene matches: 9. The CDR3 covers 14 residues. Per germline, CDR1 SGHAT and CDR2 FQNNGV. The CDR3 DNA sequence: TGTGCCAGCAGCCGCATCGGGGGGGTAGGCGAGCAGTACTTC. It encodes CASSRIGGVGEQYF. The full variable domain, in which reference TRBV11-2 and TRBJ2-7 provide the parts outside the CDR3, is EAGVAQSPRYKIIEKRQSVAFWCNPISGHATLYWYQQILGQGPKLLIQFQNNGVVDDSQLPKDRFSAERLKGVDSTLKIQPAKLEDSAVYLCASSRIGGVGEQYFGPGTRLTVT.

V usage is TRBV18 and J usage is TRBJ1-1; D is unresolved. This CDR3 is 14 amino acids long. V lost 3 bases to trimming and J lost 1 base, with 9 bases between them. CDR1 is KGHSH and CDR2 is LQKENI in the germline V gene. This CDR3 reads CASSPTRKNTEAFF. CDR3 coding DNA: TGTGCCAGCTCACCGACACGTAAGAACACTGAAGCTTTCTTT.

The chain has TRBV9 and TRBJ2-2; tentatively, D is TRBD2 (5 bases). From germline, CDR1 is SGDLS and CDR2 YYNGEE. The CDR3 spans 15 residues. V was shortened by 4 bases and J by 11 bases, with 21 bases between the two germline ends. DNA for the CDR3: TGTGCCAGCAGCCCCCAGCTAGCCCAGTCACGAGAGCTGTTTTTT. It is translated as CASSPQLAQSRELFF.

This clone was seen once. The chain has TRBV6-1 and TRBJ1-6; 8 nucleotides line up with TRBD1. V shed 4 bases, J shed 10 bases, and the junction held 3 bases outside the gene matches. Germline CDR1 is MNHNS and CDR2 is SASEGT. The CDR3 sequence is 13 residues long. The chain's CDR3 is CASSATGDSPLHF. The CDR3 DNA sequence: TGTGCCAGCAGTGCGACAGGGGACTCACCCCTCCACTTT.

The chain links TRBV5-1 to TRBJ2-3; 13 bases align to TRBD2. Unmatched junction bases numbered 4, after V lost 5 bases and J lost 1 base. The germline V gene encodes CDR1 SGHRS and CDR2 YFSETQ. The CDR3 contains 16 residues. CDR3 nucleotide sequence: TGCGCCAGCAGAACTGGACTAGCGGGGGGCACAGATACGCAGTATTTT. The encoded protein is CASRTGLAGGTDTQYF.

The rearrangement links TRBV19 to TRBJ1-5; D unresolved. Trimming took off 0 bases at V and 6 bases at J, with 6 bases between the two ends. Germline CDR1 LNHDA, CDR2 SQIVND (reference sequence). The CDR3 extends over 13 amino acids. The CDR3 sequence is CASSIDQIQPQHF. The CDR3 DNA reads as TGTGCCAGTAGTATAGATCAAATTCAGCCCCAGCATTTT.

In its sample, this clone was seen a few times. This sequence joins TRBV6-6 and TRBJ1-2, with D maybe TRBD1 (6 bases). The ends were cut back, 2 bases at V and 1 base at J, with 11 bases in the middle. This CDR3 comprises 15 residues. The V gene's germline CDR1 is MNHNY and CDR2 SVGAGI (reference sequence). CDR3 sequence reads: CASSYGDTLNYGYTF. The CDR3 DNA is TGTGCCAGCAGTTACGGGGACACCCTTAACTATGGCTACACCTTC.